This is a list of T cell receptor beta chains from one sample in a study of shared clonotypes between healthy human individuals. Some clones are missing from TCRdb's copy, which holds only in-frame ones; the method was immunoSEQ multiplex PCR. The data show 2 million to 3 million clones, roughly 93% seen once. Sequencing input: naive CD4+ T cells from PBMCs. The receptors shown here come from a man between 18 and 35 years old in good health. Some clones in this sample may be carry-over from other donors' samples. CDR3s include the opening cysteine and the closing phenylalanine or tryptophan. Each record gives: J gene, V gene, CDR3 length, D gene, CDR3 protein. D genes are given only for firm matches.

J: TRBJ1-2; V: TRBV29-1; length: 12; D: TRBD1; CDR3: CSVEQDRRFYTF
J: TRBJ2-7; V: TRBV7-2; length: 16; D: TRBD2; CDR3: CASSRLAGGSSYEQYF
J: TRBJ2-4; V: TRBV28; length: 16; D: TRBD2; CDR3: CASSLGGRMGKNIQYF
J: TRBJ1-2; V: TRBV12-5; length: 14; D: TRBD1; CDR3: CASGPDRGGYGYTF
J: TRBJ1-1; V: TRBV7-3; length: 15; D: TRBD1; CDR3: CASSSPDRGHTEAFF
J: TRBJ1-6; V: TRBV6-1; length: 13; D: .; CDR3: CASSAAQNSPLHF
J: TRBJ2-3; V: TRBV2; length: 16; D: TRBD2; CDR3: CASSPTGLARTDTQYF
J: TRBJ2-1; V: TRBV5-1; length: 15; D: TRBD2; CDR3: CASSSTSGRGNEQFF
J: TRBJ2-7; V: TRBV6-5; length: 13; D: .; CDR3: CASSFFLGGEQYF
J: TRBJ2-3; V: TRBV14; length: 17; D: TRBD2; CDR3: CASSYISGRASTDTQYF
J: TRBJ2-6; V: TRBV2; length: 15; D: .; CDR3: CASIWGARGANVLTF
J: TRBJ2-7; V: TRBV2; length: 15; D: TRBD1; CDR3: CASSEMTGTPYEQYF
J: TRBJ2-7; V: TRBV19; length: 16; D: .; CDR3: CASSALRLADKHEQYF
J: TRBJ1-4; V: TRBV28; length: 15; D: TRBD1; CDR3: CASSGAGTANEKLFF
J: TRBJ2-3; V: TRBV11-1; length: 12; D: .; CDR3: CASSLPSDTQYF
J: TRBJ2-7; V: TRBV7-8; length: 16; D: .; CDR3: CASSLARVRATYEQYF
J: TRBJ1-2; V: TRBV20-1; length: 10; D: .; CDR3: CSPRERGYTF
J: TRBJ2-1; V: TRBV20-1; length: 11; D: .; CDR3: CSADELREQFF
J: TRBJ1-1; V: TRBV6-6; length: 13; D: .; CDR3: CASSYERDTEAFF
J: TRBJ1-1; V: TRBV4-1; length: 14; D: .; CDR3: CASSQGPVDTEAFF
J: TRBJ1-3; V: TRBV30; length: 13; D: TRBD1; CDR3: CACYRGGVNTIYF
J: TRBJ1-4; V: TRBV7-9; length: 15; D: .; CDR3: CASSLQGRANEKLFF
J: TRBJ2-2; V: TRBV28; length: 16; D: .; CDR3: CAITNQGYSNTGELFF
J: TRBJ1-1; V: TRBV2; length: 13; D: TRBD1; CDR3: CATSSEGATEAFF
J: TRBJ2-7; V: TRBV14; length: 14; D: .; CDR3: CASSDWGFTGEQYF
J: TRBJ1-3; V: TRBV6-7; length: 16; D: .; CDR3: CASSYAIGASGNTIYF
J: TRBJ1-1; V: TRBV28; length: 12; D: .; CDR3: CASRPGLTEAFF
J: TRBJ2-7; V: TRBV7-9; length: 15; D: TRBD2; CDR3: CASSLVGDYSLEQYF
J: TRBJ2-1; V: TRBV9; length: 14; D: TRBD2; CDR3: CASSPLAGAGEQFF
J: TRBJ2-7; V: TRBV28; length: 14; D: .; CDR3: CASRPGGVTSEQYF
J: TRBJ2-4; V: TRBV19; length: 15; D: TRBD1; CDR3: CASSQGQGVENIQYF
J: TRBJ2-5; V: TRBV20-1; length: 11; D: TRBD1; CDR3: CSAPQGVTQYF
J: TRBJ2-1; V: TRBV16; length: 17; D: TRBD1; CDR3: CASSQYHPGQGGDEQFF
J: TRBJ2-3; V: TRBV6-1; length: 15; D: .; CDR3: CASSEDGGATDTQYF
J: TRBJ1-5; V: TRBV6-5; length: 14; D: TRBD1; CDR3: CASSPPGQSQPQHF
J: TRBJ2-3; V: TRBV5-1; length: 15; D: .; CDR3: CASSFTDLITDTQYF
J: TRBJ2-7; V: TRBV27; length: 15; D: .; CDR3: CASGRGIIGSYEQYF
J: TRBJ1-5; V: TRBV19; length: 16; D: TRBD1; CDR3: CASSIRSDRRNQPQHF
J: TRBJ2-3; V: TRBV9; length: 16; D: TRBD2; CDR3: CASSPGGTGGLRTQYF
J: TRBJ1-2; V: TRBV28; length: 15; D: TRBD1; CDR3: CASTQRRGRNYGYTF
J: TRBJ2-5; V: TRBV30; length: 13; D: .; CDR3: CAWSGQVQETQYF
J: TRBJ2-3; V: TRBV11-2; length: 14; D: TRBD1; CDR3: CASGDRGRGDTQYF
J: TRBJ2-6; V: TRBV6-1; length: 14; D: .; CDR3: CASTYRAGANVLTF
J: TRBJ2-4; V: TRBV6-5; length: 15; D: .; CDR3: CASRKRAGARNIQYF
J: TRBJ2-3; V: TRBV11-2; length: 15; D: .; CDR3: CASSFYLGDTDTQYF
J: TRBJ2-3; V: TRBV9; length: 16; D: TRBD1; CDR3: CASSANRGLLSDTQYF
J: TRBJ2-3; V: TRBV27; length: 15; D: TRBD2; CDR3: CASSLQGTSGYTQYF
J: TRBJ2-5; V: TRBV5-4; length: 15; D: TRBD1; CDR3: CASSSGTGGGETQYF
J: TRBJ2-3; V: TRBV19; length: 13; D: .; CDR3: CASSIEDTDTQYF
J: TRBJ2-2; V: TRBV5-1; length: 15; D: .; CDR3: CASSPFGQNTGELFF
J: TRBJ2-1; V: TRBV2; length: 13; D: .; CDR3: CASSNGRTNEQFF
J: TRBJ2-7; V: TRBV28; length: 16; D: .; CDR3: CASTHRAGPSSYEQYF
J: TRBJ1-5; V: TRBV5-5; length: 14; D: TRBD1; CDR3: CASSPGTEAQAQHF
J: TRBJ2-5; V: TRBV10-2; length: 17; D: TRBD2; CDR3: CASSEPPGLAGGETQYF
J: TRBJ2-5; V: TRBV28; length: 17; D: TRBD2; CDR3: CASSLSPGLAFQETQYF
J: TRBJ2-2; V: TRBV6-5; length: 14; D: TRBD1; CDR3: CASRNTGGPGELFF
J: TRBJ2-3; V: TRBV5-4; length: 18; D: TRBD1; CDR3: CASSLMLNRGSGTDTQYF